Below, 27 T cell receptor beta chains from the same sample are listed, as sequenced in a study of neurological immune-mediated disorders. TCRdb passed the 5' RACE reads through MiXCR, listing each CDR3 protein once. The data hold over 65,000 distinct CDR3 sequences, with roughly 2.6% observed a single time. The sequenced material came from PBMCs. These TCRs come from a young woman with multiple sclerosis.

This clonotype appeared many times. The CDR3 sequence: CAISEPRTGGGETQYF. The DNA for the CDR3 is TGTGCCATCAGTGAGCCCCGGACAGGGGGTGGGGAGACCCAGTACTTC. The gene calls are TRBV10-3 and TRBJ2-5, with 10 bases lining up with TRBD1. This CDR3 has 16 amino acids. Germline-derived CDR1 and CDR2 are ENHRY and SYGVKD. The junction had 8 bases not matched to a gene; V was cut back by 2 bases and J by 5 bases.

This clonotype was observed many times. V usage is TRBV12-3 or TRBV12-4 and J usage is TRBJ1-2, with TRBD1 as a possible D gene (6 bases). The CDR3 loop spans 12 amino acids. V lost 3 bases, J lost 8 bases, and 10 bases lay in between. CDR3 amino acids: CASSFEGDGYTF. DNA of the CDR3: TGTGCCAGCAGTTTCGAGGGGGACGGCTACACCTTC.

This clonotype was detected a few times. A much larger clone differs from this one at a single base, so this may be a read error. This sequence joins TRBV4-3 and TRBJ1-5; 9 nucleotides agree with TRBD1. The CDR3 runs to 16 residues. Germline CDR1 and CDR2: LGHNA and YSLEER. The J segment lost 7 bases and the V segment lost 1 base, leaving 8 bases of the junction unmatched. Here the CDR3 reads CASSQARQGEGQPQHF. The CDR3 DNA is TGCGCCAGCAGCCAAGCAAGACAGGGGGAAGGGCAGCCCCAGCATTTT.

This clonotype was recorded many times. The J gene is TRBJ2-7, the V gene TRBV20-1; D is possibly TRBD2 (5 bases). V gave up 6 bases and J gave up 2 bases, with 11 bases separating them. The germline V gene has CDR1 DFQATT and CDR2 SNEGSKA (reference sequence). The CDR3 is made up of 12 amino acids. DNA of the CDR3: TGCAGTGCGGAGGAACGGGCCTACGAGCAGTACTTC. This encodes CSAEERAYEQYF.

This clonotype has ten or more counts. The V and J genes are TRBV20-1 and TRBJ2-4; D may correspond to TRBD1 or TRBD2 (5 bases each). The CDR3 totals 12 residues. Germline CDR1 DFQATT, CDR2 SNEGSKA (reference sequence). Here the CDR3 reads CSLGTAKNIQYF. The CDR3 nucleotides are TGCAGCCTCGGGACGGCCAAAAACATTCAGTACTTC.

This clonotype was counted at least ten times. V usage is TRBV12-3 or TRBV12-4 and J usage is TRBJ2-7, with TRBD2 as a possible D gene (6 bases). This CDR3 spans 14 amino acids. V dropped 1 base and J dropped 0 bases, with 7 bases sitting between them. This CDR3 is CASSLVLASYEQYF. For the CDR3, the DNA is TGTGCCAGCAGTTTAGTACTAGCCTCCTACGAGCAGTACTTC.

This clonotype has at least ten counts. V and J are TRBV27 and TRBJ2-7; D is possibly TRBD1 (6 bases). Trimming pared 6 bases from V and 7 bases from J, leaving 16 bases between. This CDR3 comprises 13 residues. Germline V CDR1 and CDR2: MNHEY, SMNVEV (reference sequence). The CDR3 DNA is TGTGCCAGCAGGCCGGTTCGTAGGGGGGAGCAGTACTTC. Its protein product is CASRPVRRGEQYF.

In this sample, this clonotype turned up many times. V usage is TRBV3-1 and J usage is TRBJ2-3; D might be TRBD2 (5 bases). The CDR3 length is 15 residues. V was clipped by 0 bases and J by 4 bases, with 11 bases between them. From germline, CDR1 is LGHDT and CDR2 YNNKEL (reference sequence). This CDR3 reads CASSQDGGVADTQYF. The CDR3 coding sequence is TGTGCCAGCAGCCAAGATGGAGGAGTAGCAGATACGCAGTATTTT.

This clonotype was counted at least ten times. CDR3 nucleotides: TGCGCCAGCAGGTTCCTAGCGGGAGCACATGAGCAGTTCTTC. It specifies CASRFLAGAHEQFF. This rearrangement joins TRBV5-1 to TRBJ2-1; 10 bases align to TRBD2. In germline, CDR1 is SGHRS, CDR2 YFSETQ. The CDR3 runs 14 residues. V shed 5 bases and J 8 bases; nucleotides not matched to a gene: 7. Filled out from reference TRBV5-1 and TRBJ2-1, the complete variable domain reads KAGVTQTPRYLIKTRGQQVTLSCSPISGHRSVSWYQQTPGQGLQFLFEYFSETQRNKGNFPGRFSGRQFSNSRSEMNVSTLELGDSALYLCASRFLAGAHEQFFGPGTRLTVL.

This clonotype has a count of ten or more. This chain joins TRBV27 and TRBJ1-1; no definite D call. Germline-derived CDR1 and CDR2 are MNHEY and SMNVEV (reference sequence). This CDR3 is built from 15 residues. V was trimmed by 0 bases and J by 1 base, leaving 9 bases between them. CDR3 sequence reads: CASSLSWARNTEAFF. The CDR3 coding sequence is TGTGCCAGCAGTTTATCATGGGCCCGGAACACTGAAGCTTTCTTT.

At least ten counts were recorded for this clonotype. CDR3 sequence reads: CASSFARYEAFF. The CDR3, as DNA: TGTGCCAGCAGTTTCGCCCGATATGAAGCTTTCTTT. This sequence joins TRBV12-3 or TRBV12-4 and TRBJ1-1; D is uncertain. The CDR3 totals 12 residues. V was clipped by 3 bases and J by 7 bases, with 9 bases between them.

This clonotype was recorded at least ten times. The chain links TRBV5-1 to TRBJ2-1; 7 bases align to TRBD2. The V gene's germline CDR1 is SGHRS and CDR2 YFSETQ. The CDR3 loop spans 13 amino acids. J gave up 15 bases and V 4 bases, and 13 bases lay outside the gene matches. The CDR3 loop is CASSRQLAALRFF. The DNA for the CDR3 is TGCGCCAGCAGCCGTCAGCTAGCGGCACTTAGGTTCTTC.

This clonotype has a count of ten or more. The CDR3: CSARTEPDQPQHF. The DNA for the CDR3 is TGCAGTGCGCGGACAGAGCCAGATCAGCCCCAGCATTTT. The chain carries TRBV20-1 and TRBJ1-5; D is possibly TRBD1 (6 bases). V was clipped by 6 bases and J by 5 bases, with 14 bases between them. Germline-derived CDR1 and CDR2 are DFQATT and SNEGSKA (reference sequence). The CDR3 is 13 amino acids.

This clonotype was seen ten or more times. This chain links TRBV20-1 with TRBJ1-1, with unresolved D. The V and J ends lost 3 bases and 3 bases respectively, with 17 bases between them. CDR1 DFQATT and CDR2 SNEGSKA come from the germline V gene (reference sequence). This CDR3 contains 15 residues. The CDR3: CSASFPSRPDTEAFF. Here the CDR3 DNA reads TGCAGTGCTAGTTTTCCCAGTAGGCCAGACACTGAAGCTTTCTTT.

In this sample, this clonotype turned up many times. The chain carries TRBV5-1 and TRBJ1-5; D call uncertain. V was cut by 1 base and J by 0 bases, with 11 bases left in between. The germline V gene encodes CDR1 SGHRS and CDR2 YFSETQ. The CDR3 is made up of 16 amino acids. CDR3 region: CASSLSGSYSNQPQHF. CDR3 sequence (DNA): TGCGCCAGCAGCTTGTCCGGGAGTTATAGCAATCAGCCCCAGCATTTT.

This clonotype has ten or more counts. This chain links TRBV7-2 with TRBJ2-5; 7 nucleotides line up with TRBD1. V lost 5 bases to trimming and J lost 4 bases; unmatched junction nucleotides: 13. Per the germline V gene, CDR1 is SGHTA and CDR2 is FQGNSA. The CDR3 sequence is 16 residues long. CDR3 bases: TGTGCCAGCAGCGGAGCCCTCAGGGGGACGCGAGAGACCCAGTACTTC. This gives the protein CASSGALRGTRETQYF.

In this sample, this clonotype turned up many times. The V and J genes are TRBV9 and TRBJ2-1, with 7 nucleotides matching TRBD2. The germline gives CDR1 SGDLS, CDR2 YYNGEE. The CDR3 loop spans 17 amino acids. Trimming cost V 3 bases and J 0 bases; bases outside gene matches: 9. The DNA for the CDR3 is TGTGCCAGCAGCGATCCGACTAGCTGGAGCTCCTACAATGAGCAGTTCTTC. This sequence encodes CASSDPTSWSSYNEQFF.

This clonotype has ten or more counts. The chain carries TRBV21-1 and TRBJ2-5; TRBD1 is taken as the D call from the table, unchecked against the DNA. TRBV21-1 is a recognized pseudogene. The CDR3 contains 16 residues. The CDR3 reads CASSKALGTGERSQYF. The CDR3 nucleotides are TGTGCCAGCAGCAAAGCGCTAGGGACAGGGGAGAGGTCCCAGTACTTC.

This clonotype was seen ten or more times. V is TRBV6-6 and J is TRBJ2-2; 7 bases agree with TRBD1. The CDR3 is 17 residues long. Germline lookup yields CDR1 MNHNY and CDR2 SVGAGI (reference sequence). V trimming: 0 bases; J trimming: 4 bases; junction bases outside the gene matches: 8. CDR3 amino acids: CASSYSVQGVSTGELFF. CDR3 DNA sequence: TGTGCCAGCAGTTACTCCGTGCAGGGGGTTAGCACCGGGGAGCTGTTTTTT.

At least ten counts were recorded for this clonotype. The CDR3 loop is CATSRDPPLAGYEQYF. The CDR3 bases are TGTGCCACCAGCAGAGATCCCCCACTAGCGGGCTACGAGCAGTACTTC. V and J are TRBV15 and TRBJ2-7, with 9 bases identical to TRBD2. Per the germline V gene, CDR1 is LNHNV and CDR2 is YYDKDF (reference sequence). This CDR3 region has 16 residues. After removal of 0 bases from V and 3 bases from J, the junction contained 6 bases not matched to a gene.

This clonotype occurred many times. This chain's CDR3 is CASSLLSNPEQFF. The CDR3 DNA reads TGTGCCAGCAGCTTACTGTCCAATCCTGAGCAGTTCTTC. This chain uses TRBV7-9 with TRBJ2-1; D remains unclear. The germline CDR1 and CDR2 sequences are SEHNR and FQNEAQ (reference sequence). The ends were cut back, 2 bases at V and 9 bases at J, with 11 bases in the middle. This CDR3 region has 13 residues.

Ten or more counts support this clonotype. The V call is TRBV27, the J call TRBJ2-1, with D unclear. The germline gives CDR1 MNHEY, CDR2 SMNVEV (reference sequence). V gave up 6 bases and J gave up 7 bases, with 7 bases separating them. The CDR3 is 11 residues long. The CDR3 sequence: CASRHINEQFF. The CDR3 bases are TGTGCCAGCAGACACATTAATGAGCAGTTCTTC.

Ten or more counts support this clonotype. The chain employs TRBV29-1 and TRBJ1-2, with D maybe TRBD1 (5 bases). With 4 bases removed from V and 3 bases from J, the gap between germline ends came to 9 bases. Germline V gene sequence: CDR1 SQVTM, CDR2 ANQGSEA. The CDR3 contains 12 residues. The CDR3 DNA sequence: TGCAGCGTTGGGGTAGGGGACTATGGCTACACCTTC. This sequence encodes CSVGVGDYGYTF.

This clonotype was counted many times. The rearrangement links TRBV4-3 to TRBJ1-1, with D possibly being TRBD1 (5 bases). CDR1 LGHNA and CDR2 YSLEER come from the germline V gene. Trimming left V 0 bases short and J 1 base short, with 15 bases between. This CDR3 is built from 17 residues. For the CDR3, the DNA is TGCGCCAGCAGCCAAGATAATTCAGGGATGGGGAACACTGAAGCTTTCTTT. Its translation: CASSQDNSGMGNTEAFF.

This clonotype showed up many times. J is TRBJ1-2 and V is TRBV7-2; D gene uncertain. This CDR3 has 15 amino acids. Trimming took off 0 bases at V and 4 bases at J, with 12 bases between the two ends. Germline V CDR1 and CDR2: SGHTA, FQGNSA. CDR3 amino acids: CASSLAEGSGYGYTF. CDR3 bases: TGTGCCAGCAGCTTAGCGGAGGGATCGGGCTATGGCTACACCTTC.

With regard to this clonotype: This sequence may be a read error, since a much larger clone differs from it by one base. This chain connects TRBV5-1 to TRBJ1-4; no clear D gene. CDR1 SGHRS and CDR2 YFSETQ come from the germline V gene. This CDR3 contains 15 residues. Trimming pared 2 bases from V and 1 base from J, leaving 9 bases between. As DNA, the CDR3 is TGCGCCAGCAGCTTTAAAGGGCAAACTAATGAAAAACTGTTTTTT. It yields the protein CASSFKGQTNEKLFF.

This clonotype came up many times. The rearrangement joins TRBV7-2 to TRBJ1-2, with D possibly TRBD1 on 5 matching bases. The CDR3 runs to 13 residues. Germline V gene data show CDR1 as SGHTA and CDR2 as FQGNSA. V dropped 0 bases and J dropped 8 bases, with 10 bases sitting between them. DNA of the CDR3: TGTGCCAGCAGCTTAGCGGAGGGGTCCGGCTACACCTTC. This gives the protein CASSLAEGSGYTF.